Sequencing of this T cell receptor beta chain was carried out in a study of CD8+CD57+ T cells in acquired aplastic anemia. Study findings and constraints: Patients and healthy controls showed no significant CD8+ Simpson's diversity difference.

Profiling that covered TCR beta VDJ and CDR3 relied on genomic DNA as its template. TCRdb ran MiXCR on the reads and lists one entry per CDR3 protein. The sample contains about 150,000 distinct CDR3 sequences, over 50% of which appear only once. There are many counts of this clonotype. Its antigen remains unknown. Sequenced patients had shown CD8+CD57+ cell expansion by flow cytometry. CDR1 is SGDLS, CDR2 YYNGEE, per germline. This CDR3 is 15 amino acids long. The V gene end was trimmed by 2 bases and the J gene end by 5 bases; junction bases not matched to a gene: 6. The TCR originated in a human donor with aplastic anemia. Sequencing input: sorted CD4+, CD8+, or CD8+CD57+ T cells (not recorded which) from PBMCs. The chain carries TRBV9 and TRBJ2-5; 10 nucleotides align to TRBD2. The CDR3 region is CASSVSSGGGETQYF. CDR3 nucleotides: TGTGCCAGCAGCGTCTCTAGCGGGGGAGGGGAGACCCAGTACTTC.